Listed here are 20 T cell receptor beta chains from one sample, sequenced in a study of shared clonotypes between healthy human individuals. This table comes from immunoSEQ multiplex PCR, and its TCRdb copy is limited to in-frame clones, with some not included. The sample carries 450,000 to 500,000 clones, roughly 80% recorded once. The sequencing input was PBMCs. These receptors were obtained from a woman aged 40-49 years in good health. Some clones in this sample may be carry-over from other donors' samples.

This clone showed up just a few times. This specimen includes other DNA sequences encoding the same CDR3. The V gene is TRBV6-4, the J gene TRBJ2-1; D gene unclear. The V and J ends lost 4 bases and 3 bases respectively, with 7 bases between them. Germline-derived CDR1 and CDR2 are MRHNA and SNTAGT. The CDR3 loop spans 13 amino acids. The CDR3 DNA reads TGTGCCAGCAGTGCAGACCACTACAATGAGCAGTTCTTC. Its translation: CASSADHYNEQFF.

Details on this clone: It is likely a read error: a sequence one base away is far more abundant. The sample holds other DNA sequences that translate to the same CDR3. The chain combines TRBV7-2 with TRBJ1-1; perhaps TRBD1 as D (5 bases). The length of the CDR3 is 15 residues. V shed 0 bases and J shed 11 bases, with 19 bases lying between them. Per the germline V gene, CDR1 is SGHTA and CDR2 is FQGNSA. The CDR3 sequence: CASSLAVGARFEAFF. As DNA, the CDR3 is TGTGCCAGCAGCTTAGCAGTAGGGGCTCGTTTTGAGGCTTTCTTT.

To note about this clone: A read error likely explains this, since a far larger clone differs by one base. The DNA for the CDR3 is TGCAGCGTTGAAGCGGTGGGGTGCGTTGAAAAACTGTTTTTT. It is translated as CSVEAVGCVEKLFF. The chain is built from TRBV29-1 and TRBJ1-4; no definite D call. The CDR3 sequence is 14 residues long. The V gene lost 1 base and the J gene lost 7 bases, with 13 bases spanning the gap. Germline loops: CDR1 SQVTM, CDR2 ANQGSEA.

This rearrangement joins TRBV2 to TRBJ1-2, with TRBD1 matching over 7 bases. The junction had 1 base not matched to a gene; V was cut back by 2 bases and J by 4 bases. The V gene's germline CDR1 is SNHLY and CDR2 FYNNEI. This CDR3 contains 13 residues. The CDR3 is CASSENRGYGYTF. CDR3 coding DNA: TGTGCCAGCAGTGAAAACAGGGGCTATGGCTACACCTTC.

The rearrangement joins TRBV5-4 to TRBJ2-5, with D possibly matching TRBD2 (5 bases). In germline, CDR1 is SGHNT, CDR2 YYREEE (reference sequence). Trimming shortened V by 0 bases and J by 3 bases, and 9 bases separated the two germline ends. This CDR3 has 14 amino acids. CDR3 nucleotides: TGTGCCAGCAGCTTGGCGGGGTCCAAAGAGACCCAGTACTTC. Amino acids: CASSLAGSKETQYF.

This clone was picked up a small number of times. A read error likely explains this, since a far larger clone differs by one base. This CDR3 is also generated by other DNA sequences in the sample. The CDR3 coding sequence is TGTGCCAGCAGCGTGGGAGAGGGACACCGAAACACTGAAGCTTTCTTT. Translating it yields CASSVGEGHRNTEAFF. The gene calls are TRBV9 and TRBJ1-1; a weak D match, TRBD1 (6 bases). The length of the CDR3 is 16 residues. Germline values: CDR1 SGDLS, CDR2 YYNGEE. The V end was cut by 2 bases, the J end by 2 bases, with 16 bases between.

The gene calls are TRBV4-3 and TRBJ2-1, with D perhaps matching TRBD2 (6 bases). Trimming stripped 1 base from V and 10 bases from J, with 14 bases between. CDR1 is LGHNA, CDR2 YSLEER, per germline. This CDR3 is 14 amino acids long. The CDR3 here is CASSQAGEAGEQFF. In DNA, the CDR3 is TGCGCCAGCAGCCAAGCGGGAGAGGCTGGCGAGCAGTTCTTC.

This clone has a single count. This chain connects TRBV19 to TRBJ1-1; 9 nucleotides agree with TRBD1. Trimming cost V 4 bases and J 4 bases; bases outside gene matches: 10. The length of the CDR3 is 16 residues. CDR1 LNHDA and CDR2 SQIVND come from the germline V gene (reference sequence). CDR3 residues: CASSTTGTGIRTEAFF. The CDR3 DNA reads TGTGCCAGTAGTACAACCGGGACAGGGATACGCACTGAAGCTTTCTTT.

Only one count was recorded for this clone. This sequence joins TRBV19 and TRBJ1-3; unclear D gene. Between the trimmed V and J ends, which lost 3 bases and 0 bases, there was a span of 9 bases. This CDR3 has 15 amino acids. Looked up from germline, CDR1 is LNHDA and CDR2 is SQIVND (reference sequence). CDR3 protein: CASSMGSDSGNTIYF. In nucleotides, the CDR3 is TGTGCCAGTAGTATGGGGTCTGACTCTGGAAACACCATATATTTT. The variable domain in full, completed from reference TRBV19 and TRBJ1-3, reads DGGITQSPKYLFRKEGQNVTLSCEQNLNHDAMYWYRQDPGQGLRLIYYSQIVNDFQKGDIAEGYSVSREKKESFPLTVTSAQKNPTAFYLCASSMGSDSGNTIYFGEGSWLTVV.

J is TRBJ2-2 and V is TRBV6-5; 8 positions agree with TRBD1. Germline lookup yields CDR1 MNHEY and CDR2 SVGAGI. The ends lost 2 bases at V and 6 bases at J; junction bases unmatched: 2. The CDR3 is made up of 14 amino acids. Here the CDR3 DNA reads TGTGCCAGCAGTTACCTACAGGGGGCCGGGGAGCTGTTTTTT. Residues: CASSYLQGAGELFF.

This clone turned up a few times. The gene calls are TRBV4-3 and TRBJ2-2; D is perhaps TRBD1 (5 bases). CDR1 is LGHNA and CDR2 is YSLEER in the germline V gene. V was trimmed by 4 bases and J by 3 bases, leaving 15 bases between them. This CDR3 has 16 amino acids. This chain's CDR3 is CASSLRKGPYTGELFF. The CDR3, as DNA: TGCGCCAGCAGCCTGAGAAAGGGGCCATACACCGGGGAGCTGTTTTTT.

This clone was recorded a few times. This is likely an artifact of a read error, given a far larger clone one base away. The J gene is TRBJ2-1, the V gene TRBV2; D unresolved. The CDR3 loop spans 14 amino acids. Germline V lookup: CDR1 SNHLY, CDR2 FYNNEI. Trimming took off 6 bases at V and 0 bases at J, with 9 bases between the two ends. CDR3 bases: TGTGCCAGCAGCCCCAGATACTCCTACAATGAGCAGTTCTTC. The encoded protein is CASSPRYSYNEQFF.

Concerning this clone: In the same sample, other DNA sequences code for this CDR3. The rearrangement uses TRBV18 and TRBJ1-2; D unclear. Germline lookup yields CDR1 KGHSH and CDR2 LQKENI. V lost 3 bases and J 2 bases, leaving 7 bases between the germline ends. The CDR3 covers 13 residues. For the CDR3, the DNA is TGTGCCAGCTCACCTGGGCAGAACTATGGCTACACCTTC. The encoded protein is CASSPGQNYGYTF.

This clone appeared once. J is TRBJ2-7 and V is TRBV7-8; TRBD2 matches 14 bases. Looked up from germline, CDR1 is SGHVS and CDR2 is FQNEAQ. This CDR3 contains 15 residues. V dropped 1 base and J dropped 9; count of bases not matched to a gene: 5. CDR3 amino acids: CASSLGGLAGVGQYF. The CDR3 DNA is TGTGCCAGCAGCTTAGGGGGACTAGCGGGAGTGGGGCAGTACTTC.

The CDR3 loop is CASSPRQGYSKNEQFF. CDR3 sequence (DNA): TGTGCCAGTAGTCCCCGGCAGGGGTATAGTAAGAATGAGCAGTTCTTC. The V call is TRBV19, the J call TRBJ2-1, with D tentatively TRBD1 (6 bases). V was clipped by 5 bases and J by 7 bases, with 21 bases between them. Germline V gene lookup returns CDR1 LNHDA and CDR2 SQIVND (reference sequence). The CDR3 sequence is 16 residues long.

The chain uses TRBV19 and TRBJ2-7; D tentatively reads TRBD1 or TRBD2 (5 bases each). Germline V gene data show CDR1 as LNHDA and CDR2 as SQIVND (reference sequence). V was trimmed by 3 bases and J by 0 bases, leaving 12 bases between them. The CDR3 consists of 15 residues. Here the CDR3 reads CASSISGASSYEQYF. The CDR3, as DNA: TGTGCCAGTAGTATTTCCGGGGCCAGCTCCTACGAGCAGTACTTC.

This clone was observed a handful of times. The V gene is TRBV4-1, the J gene TRBJ2-7; D tentatively reads TRBD1 or TRBD2 (6 bases each). Deletions cut 1 base from V and 4 bases from J, with 14 bases between. Germline V gene lookup returns CDR1 MGHRA and CDR2 YSYEKL. The CDR3 covers 15 residues. The CDR3 reads CASSQAAPGAYEQYF. The CDR3 nucleotides read TGCGCCAGCAGCCAAGCGGCGCCGGGGGCATACGAGCAGTACTTC.

This rearrangement joins TRBV7-2 to TRBJ2-3; 7 nucleotides agree with TRBD2. CDR3 length: 15 residues. Per the germline V gene, CDR1 is SGHTA and CDR2 is FQGNSA. After removal of 2 bases from V and 5 bases from J, the junction contained 7 bases not matched to a gene. The CDR3 coding sequence is TGTGCCAGCAGCTTACTGGCGGGAGAGATAGATACGCAGTATTTT. Translation gives CASSLLAGEIDTQYF.

The V gene is TRBV19, the J gene TRBJ1-1; D is unclear. Germline V lookup: CDR1 LNHDA, CDR2 SQIVND (reference sequence). The CDR3 contains 13 residues. Trimming cost V 6 bases and J 0 bases, with 8 bases left between them. The CDR3 DNA follows: TGTGCCAGTAGGGGAGCCATGAACACTGAAGCTTTCTTT. Its translation is CASRGAMNTEAFF.

Notes on this clone: A junction boundary mismatches the germline segment, possibly from a read error. This rearrangement joins TRBV2 to TRBJ1-1; TRBD1 is a possible D gene (6 bases). The CDR3 extends over 12 amino acids. Germline assignment: CDR1 SNHLY and CDR2 FYNNEI. The DNA of the CDR3 is TGTGCCAGCAGAGGGGGGGGGACCGCGGAGGTCTTT. Translated, it gives CASRGGGTAEVF.